This TCR beta chain emerged from a study of T cell responses to AZD1222 COVID-19 vaccine. Profiled with immunoSEQ multiplex PCR; TCRdb holds only in-frame clones, not every one. The sample has 100,000 to 120,000 clones; approximately 89% are singletons. General study results and limits: Repertoires were sampled only after the peak T cell response. Close to half of spike-specific TCRs reportedly recognize unmutated variant regions. Of the AZD1222 recipients, only 5 to 7 were seropositive at baseline.

Note on this clone: Antigen specificity is unknown.

V lost 1 base to trimming and J lost 3 bases, with 9 bases between them. Germline V lookup: CDR1 SGHTA, CDR2 FQGTGA. The length of the CDR3 is 14 residues. The gene calls are TRBV7-3 and TRBJ1-1, with a tentative D call TRBD1 (5 bases). This specimen consisted of peripheral blood, obtained on day 0 of MenACWY control vaccination. This sequence originates from an adult in good health. The CDR3 loop is CASSLRRGDTEAFF. The CDR3 bases are TGTGCCAGCAGCTTAAGACGGGGGGACACTGAAGCTTTCTTT.